The TCR beta chain under discussion was sequenced for a study of low-dose radiotherapy and immunotherapy resistance in tumors. Study overall: Radiation delivery to Cohort 1 consisted of 0.5 Gy per fraction every 2 weeks, summing to 6.5 Gy. One day before radiation and immunotherapy, intravenous cyclophosphamide 200 mg/m2 was administered, with this repeated every two weeks.

Primers used for first-strand cDNA, a TRAV- and TRBV-specific set, covered both alpha and beta chains. TCRs underwent approximately 20 PCR cycles of amplification with a constant-region primer and V-primer adapter. TCRdb fed the reads into MiXCR, producing one record per CDR3 protein. The table records tens of thousands of distinct CDR3 sequences, more than 20% of them present only once. In its sample, this clonotype was seen many times. This sample's time point: after trial treatment. As for treatment: LDRT plus nivolumab, ipilimumab, low-dose cyclophosphamide and aspirin (RACIN trial). The study gave donors nivolumab, ipilimumab, aspirin, low-dose cyclophosphamide and low-dose radiotherapy. The germline gives CDR1 SGHNT, CDR2 YENEEA. J lost 8 bases, V lost 5 bases, and 6 bases had no gene match. The CDR3 covers 14 residues.

The material was PBMCs, obtained after low-dose radiotherapy plus immunotherapy. This TCR was recovered from a female donor with ovarian cancer. V and J are TRBV11-3 and TRBJ2-1; 10 nucleotides agree with TRBD1. This chain's CDR3 is CASSRDRGAHEQFF. In DNA, the CDR3 is TGTGCCAGCAGCAGGGACAGGGGAGCCCATGAGCAGTTCTTC. Complete variable domain (other parts from reference TRBV11-3 and TRBJ2-1): EAGVVQSPRYKIIEKKQPVAFWCNPISGHNTLYWYLQNLGQGPELLIRYENEEAVDDSQLPKDRFSAERLKGVDSTLKIQPAELGDSAVYLCASSRDRGAHEQFFGPGTRLTVL.